Below, one T cell receptor beta chain is given with its context. Its specificity is not known. This entry belongs to a study of CD8+ T cells in alopecia areata. Overall study: Treated patients took oral tofacitinib at 5 to 10 mg twice daily.

Study outcomes and limitations: Elevated clonality characterized lesional scalp relative to normal scalp, particularly in alopecia totalis/universalis.

Germline loops: CDR1 SGHTA, CDR2 FQGNSA. This CDR3 comprises 16 residues. Trimming shortened V by 1 base and J by 0 bases, and 10 bases separated the two germline ends. Sorted populations comprised CD4+ and CD8+ T cells obtained from PBMCs. The sequencing template was cDNA reverse transcribed from extracted RNA. The repertoire was sequenced with immunoSEQ multiplex PCR; TCRdb's copy has only in-frame clones and lacks some. The sample holds 150,000 to 200,000 clones, roughly 59% seen once. The chain carries TRBV7-2 and TRBJ2-1; D gene ambiguous. This material consisted of CD4+ T cells sorted from blood, taken at week 0. The TCR was taken from a human donor with alopecia areata. CDR3 residues: CASSLEDRSSYNEQFF. DNA for the CDR3: TGTGCCAGCAGCTTAGAGGACCGAAGCTCCTACAATGAGCAGTTCTTC.